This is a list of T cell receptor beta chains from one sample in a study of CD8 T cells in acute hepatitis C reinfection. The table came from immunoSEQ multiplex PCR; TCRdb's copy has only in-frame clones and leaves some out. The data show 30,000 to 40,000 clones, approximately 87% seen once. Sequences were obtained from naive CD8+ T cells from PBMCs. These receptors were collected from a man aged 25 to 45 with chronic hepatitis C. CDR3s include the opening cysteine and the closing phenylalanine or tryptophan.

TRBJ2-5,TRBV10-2,CASSEPQLQETQYF
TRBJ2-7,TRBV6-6,CASSLSGNTEQYF
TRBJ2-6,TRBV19,CASKGGPGANVLTF
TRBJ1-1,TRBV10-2,CASSESGMNTEAFF
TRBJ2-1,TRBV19,CASSIGGLSSYNEQFF
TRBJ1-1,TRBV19,CASREYTEAFF
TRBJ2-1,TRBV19,CASSGSNEQFF
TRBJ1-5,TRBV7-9,CASSSLAGSNQPQHF
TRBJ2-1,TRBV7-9,CASSLDRDYYNEQFF
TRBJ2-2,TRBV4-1,CASSPDQAGELFF
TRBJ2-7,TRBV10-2,CASTKHGVPYEQYF
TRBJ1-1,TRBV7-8,CASSLDTGVGTEAFF
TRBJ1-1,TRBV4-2,CASSQITGLVNTEAFF
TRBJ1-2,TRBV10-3,CAISGGSGAEPIYTF
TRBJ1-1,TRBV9,CASSVSQLESPGSPADTEAFF
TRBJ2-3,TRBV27,CASSWVGGLVSPDTQYF
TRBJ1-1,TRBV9,CASSVDSEGYTEAFF
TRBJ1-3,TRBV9,CASSVVDSPGNTIYF
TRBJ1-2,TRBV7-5,CARSFYSLAVRSYGYTF
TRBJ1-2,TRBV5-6,CASSLGAPANYGYTF
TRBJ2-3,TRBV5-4,CASSLTGQDILF
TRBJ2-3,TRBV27,CASSVLAGASTDTQYF
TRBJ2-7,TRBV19,CASSPSSGKMYEQYF
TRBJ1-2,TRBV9,CASSGTGTGGNYGYTF
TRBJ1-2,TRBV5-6,CASSPGQGANYGYTF
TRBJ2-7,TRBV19,CASSISAGGRYEQYF
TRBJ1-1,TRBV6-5,CASSPTLELGAEAFF
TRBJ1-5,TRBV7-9,CASSSTVSNQPQHF
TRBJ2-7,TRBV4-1,CASSQTVDYFYEQYF
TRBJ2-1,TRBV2,CASSDLLGGGSFYNEQFF
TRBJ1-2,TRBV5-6,CASSLAGVEYGYTF
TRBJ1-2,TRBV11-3,CASSGAKVGMDGYTF
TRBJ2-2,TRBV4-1,CASSQEDLTSGSWTGELFF
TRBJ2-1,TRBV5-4,CASSEGLGEFNEQFF
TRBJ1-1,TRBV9,CASSVGTGVTEAFF
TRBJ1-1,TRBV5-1,CASSLATGQFPEDEAFF
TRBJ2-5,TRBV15,CATSMGVRETQYF
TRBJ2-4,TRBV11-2,CASLGTKNIQYF
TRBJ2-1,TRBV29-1,CSVAPGGYEQFF
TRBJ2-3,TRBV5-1,CASSLSPARADTQYF
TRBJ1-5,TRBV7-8,CASSLGQYNQPQHF
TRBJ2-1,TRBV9,CASGGSSYNEQFF
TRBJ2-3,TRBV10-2,CASSESRLEYDTQYF
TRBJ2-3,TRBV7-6,CASSLIGTSGGQTLTDTQYF
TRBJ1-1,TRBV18,CASSQETSSNTEAFF
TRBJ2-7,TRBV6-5,CASMGQTYEQYF
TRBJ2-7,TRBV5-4,CASSMGQGYEQYF
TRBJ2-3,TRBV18,CASSSSGLDTQYF
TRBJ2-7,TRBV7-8,CASSKSLVAGDPYEQYF
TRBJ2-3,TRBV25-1,CASSWDANTQYF
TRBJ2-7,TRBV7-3,CASSPLGGSYEQYF
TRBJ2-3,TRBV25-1,CASSGAGGPADTQYF
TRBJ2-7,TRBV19,CASSAYLLDYEQYF
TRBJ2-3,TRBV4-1,CASSQETGPQLVDPDTQYF
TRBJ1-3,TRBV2,CASSEGREIYF
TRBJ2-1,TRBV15,CATSRDGSEQFF